This TCR beta chain is drawn from a study of blood T cell repertoires in COVID-19. Study-wide context: The origin of the acute and convalescent COVID-19 samples was the United States, Italy and Spain. The analysed material was cDNA or gDNA that came from T cells, B-cell-depleted T cells, or PBMCs.

This clone was observed a single time. V shed 8 bases and J 3 bases; nucleotides not matched to a gene: 4. The CDR3 consists of 14 residues. The V gene's germline CDR1 is LGHDT and CDR2 YNNKEL (reference sequence). As processed by the authors: Estimated nucleated cell counts came from reference gene primer amplification. Some clones are missing from TCRdb's copy, which holds only in-frame ones; the method was immunoSEQ multiplex PCR. V, J and clone size derive from that table, while D and trimming were established from the DNA sequence. The table has fewer than 300,000 clones, roughly 86% seen once. The receptor was isolated from a man aged 40-55 years who had recovered from COVID-19. This rearrangement joins TRBV3-1 (or the pseudogene TRBV3-2) to TRBJ2-1, with TRBD2 matching 10 bases. Sequenced sample: peripheral blood. The DNA of the CDR3 is TGTGCCAGCTCACTAGCGGGAAGCTACAATGAGCAGTTCTTC. Amino acid sequence: CASSLAGSYNEQFF.